This T cell receptor (beta chain) came from a study of T cell repertoires in cytomegalovirus infection. Study information: CMV epitopes, recently identified HLA-C-restricted and well-studied HLA-B-restricted, were used. The public TCR beta signatures pointed to both CMV infection and matching HLA type.

The study's findings and limits: The cumulative frequency of public TCR beta families identified carriers of CMV plus the relevant HLA. The ex vivo response was dominated by HLA-C-restricted CMV-specific TCR beta clonotypes.

Regarding this clonotype: Its antigen is still unknown.

TCRdb recomputed calls from the reads with MiXCR, one row per CDR3 protein. The table shows 110,000 or so distinct CDR3 sequences, with about 30% occurring only once. The germline V gene has CDR1 MDHEN and CDR2 SYDVKM. V was pared by 4 bases and J by 8 bases, with 15 bases between. The CDR3 has 14 amino acids. The receptor was derived from a human donor in good health (CMV status not recorded). Some clones in this sample may be carry-over from other donors' samples. This chain joins TRBV28 and TRBJ2-1; D remains unclear. Sequencing used CD8+ T cells from cultured PBMCs, obtained from culture after CMV antigen stimulation. CDR3 bases: TGTGCCAGCAGTTCTGAGCCTGGGCGCCATGAGCAGTTCTTC. It encodes CASSSEPGRHEQFF.